This T cell receptor (beta chain) was obtained from a study of cytomegalovirus exposure and HLA in healthy donors (dated by TCRdb to 2016 to 2017). Background on the whole study: An earlier analysis of some 500 of the donors reported 250 to 300 Gb of sequence data and around 110 million unique TCR beta sequences from about 200 million T cells. Donor age, sex, ethnicity and CMV serostatus were collected together with the repertoire data. Genome-wide SNP genotypes for about 65% of the 666 donors were used in a later genetic analysis, which treated that subset as a discovery cohort. High-throughput TCR immunosequencing, statistical association of individual TCRs with disease status, and machine learning were combined to predict cytomegalovirus infection status. HLA typing included class I and class II loci at four-digit resolution. The aim of the study was to test whether cataloging public T cell receptors could identify signatures of past pathogen exposure. The study used immunosequencing to profile the T cell repertoires of approximately 650 subjects and linked those repertoires to cytomegalovirus serostatus. An early release that covered around 590 HLA-typed donors contained approximately 290 gigabases of sequencing data and some 87 million unique TCR sequences. An earlier analysis of 587 of the donors applied high-throughput TCR beta sequencing to assess whether each TCR beta V gene segment acted as functional or pseudogenic. All discovery cohort repertoires had been generated on a single sequencing platform. A later analysis re-analyzed previously published TCR beta repertoires from roughly 600 donors and added high-resolution HLA genotyping to study TCR occurrence patterns. Among the roughly 400 genotyped donors, roughly 80% belonged to the genetic ancestry cluster associated with self-reported Caucasian donors. The number of typed donors differed by locus: about 620-640 for A, B, C, DRB1 and DQB1; 522 for DQA1; some 590 for DPA1; and around 450 for DPB1. Across roughly 420 genotyped donors of the cohort, an average of about 240,000 unique TCR beta nucleotide sequences per donor were sequenced, and 15% to 20% of those sequences were non-productive. Five DR-DQ haplotypes were handled as single units for association and clustering because linkage in the cohort was strong. A separate validation cohort of roughly 110 different subjects was used in addition to the approximately 640-subject first cohort. Rather than drawing on any new phenotypic data, the later analysis identified candidate immune exposures from TCR beta sequences and the way those sequences occurred across donors. Results the study describes overall, beyond this receptor: Because HLA typing was unavailable for some donors at each locus, only the typed subset was used in association tests. A further reported finding was that TCR beta sequences accurately predicted the HLA-A and HLA-B alleles for most subjects in the first cohort. In a later analysis, TCR association rates were found to vary across HLA loci, with the most associated TCRs seen for DRB1 alleles and the fewest for HLA-C alleles. A cluster of highly shared sequence variants was judged likely to be a technical artifact of the sequencing pipeline. CMV serostatus was the only immune exposure information available for the cohort. According to a later analysis, most CMV-associated TCR beta chains appeared to be HLA-restricted, and the HLA associations seemed to be driven largely by CMV exposure. When HLA alleles, especially DR and DQ, strongly co-occurred, TCR associations were difficult to assign to individual alleles. The authors suggested that the approach could potentially be extended to other disease states and immunological phenotypes. In a later genetic analysis, fewer N-insertions in productive TCRs were reported among donors in an Asian-associated ancestry cluster than the approximately 630-donor mean. In a later analysis, more than 15,000 TCR beta sequences were associated with specific HLA alleles at a false discovery rate of 0.05. While some public TCRs were present in many individuals, most TCR sequences turned up only very rarely across donors. Linkage disequilibrium might explain the correlated functional status among segregating V segments, but an unknown experimental factor could not be ruled out. In an earlier analysis of some 500 of the donors, most TCR beta V segments were observed in productive rearrangements about 87% or about 30% of the time, broadly matching IMGT annotations. The 87-base-pair reads could not distinguish some IMGT-functional V segments, including TRBV6-2 and TRBV6-3, so those segments were excluded. The presence/absence analyses assumed that sequencing depth was roughly uniform across donors, and that assumption may not be true. The classifier was reported to diagnose cytomegalovirus status with high specificity and sensitivity in both the original cohort and the validation cohort. V-gene and J-gene trimming of TCR beta chains was associated with a missense DCLRE1C variant in a later genetic analysis, and the association was replicated in an independent cohort. According to a later analysis, parvovirus B19, influenza, CMV and Epstein-Barr virus appeared linked to several top co-occurrence clusters. The cohort was sequenced for TCR beta chains only, and without alpha or paired-chain data the features that could be detected were limited. The earlier analysis of 450 to 700 of the donors excluded roughly 17 rarely observed V segments, including chromosome 9 orphons, because counts were too low. In vitro tests confirmed that a few of the cytomegalovirus-associated TCR beta chains recognize cytomegalovirus antigens. Compared with equally common non-associated chains, HLA-associated TCR beta chains in a later analysis were more clonally expanded and had lower generation probabilities. A total of fewer than 200 TCR beta chains were listed by the study as associated with cytomegalovirus.

The cohort comprised 670 or so healthy bone marrow donors. Cohort members were all nominally healthy when sampled, although unrecorded immune exposures were likely present. The donor tested CMV seronegative and was one of the 352 seronegative cohort members. A peripheral blood sample was collected from each donor, and TCR beta sequencing was performed on peripheral blood mononuclear cells. Genomic DNA extraction from the blood cell samples was performed with the Qiagen DNeasy Blood Extraction Kit. Trimmed from V: 6 bases; trimmed from J: 6 bases; junction bases lacking a gene match: 6. The CDR3, cysteine through phenylalanine, is 14 amino acids long. Just the 42-base CDR3 DNA is kept, in frame starting at base 1. CDR1 ENHRY and CDR2 SYGVKD were looked up in the germline V gene. Comments on this clone: The antigen it recognizes is unknown. No qualities accompany the bases; no much larger clone lies one base away.

The protocol used for the library was the immunoSEQ multiplex PCR assay. For the multiplex PCR, a mixture combining 60 forward primers for TCR Vbeta segments and 13 reverse primers for TCR Jbeta segments was used. Amplification of the CDR3 region of rearranged TCR beta genes was performed with a multiplex PCR assay on genomic DNA. The amplified TCR beta libraries were sequenced on the Illumina HiSeq System as 87-base-pair reads. As for the authors' bioinformatics: A later analysis tallied roughly 80 million unique TCR beta chains across the 660 or so repertoires, and about 12 million of those chains were shared by two or more donors. A nearest-neighbor algorithm error-corrected the raw reads and collapsed the reads into unique sequences, merging closely related sequences to remove PCR and sequencing errors. To assign V, D and J gene segments, CDR3 sequences were aligned to IMGT reference sequences. Each retained sequence needed at least a six-nucleotide match to both a V gene segment and a J gene segment. Rearrangements were classified as productive when the CDR3 lacked stop codons and remained in frame with V and J, and all other rearrangements were classified as non-productive. Following IMGT convention, CDR3 was defined as the stretch from the second conserved V-encoded cysteine up to the conserved J-encoded phenylalanine. The earlier analysis of about 620 of the donors excluded sequences that lacked an unambiguous match to a single V gene segment. In an earlier analysis of around 600 of the donors, V segments were called functional above 56.7% productive rearrangements and were called segregating when the between-donor standard deviation exceeded 5%. A statistical classification framework was built for diagnosing cytomegalovirus status from the catalog of TCR beta chain sequences. A later analysis assigned V and J genes by comparing TCR nucleotide sequences with IMGT/GENE-DB human TR gene sequences. The TCRdist pipeline was used in a later analysis to assign CDR3 sequences and most-parsimonious VDJ recombination scenarios. In a later analysis, every TCR beta chain was defined by the combination of its CDR3 amino acid sequence and its V-gene family, and reads without a unique V-gene family were dropped. As a way to deal with suspected cross-contamination and a sequencing artifact, a later analysis dropped more than 500 nucleotide sequences that were highly shared and had low generation probability. For each public chain, a later analysis derived a clonal expansion index from normalized ranks of inferred template counts within each repertoire. In a later analysis, generation probabilities were computed using a VDJ recombination model fitted to out-of-frame rearrangements, and the results were checked against IGoR. In a later analysis, TCR-TCR, TCR-HLA and TCR-CMV co-occurrence was scored with hypergeometric tests, and a repertoire-size bias correction was applied to TCR pairs. In a later analysis, false discovery rates were estimated by permuting HLA or CMV assignments 20 times. In a later analysis, co-occurring TCRs were grouped with DBSCAN, and TCRdist sequence similarity was added when clustering was performed within HLA-allele-positive subsets. Repertoires with fewer than 30,000 or more than 120,000 public chains, plus five repertoires with anomalous nucleotide sharing, were excluded from co-occurrence clustering. Imported from immuneACCESS, the table was reduced by TCRdb to in-frame sequences with V and J called. These copies leave out some clones; in studies compared against another copy, an unresolved V gene accounts for under half, and the cause of the remainder is not known. For V, J and clone size, that table is used; D and trimming come from the DNA. Within this sample are 50,000 to 70,000 clones, with 60% to 80% of them counted one time only. About 3% of the sample goes to the ten largest clones.

This chain joins TRBV10-3 to TRBJ1-1, with 11 bases matching TRBD1. The sequenced sample consisted of PBMCs. This sequence originates from a man aged 25-45 years in good health and CMV-seronegative. The CDR3 protein: CAIRWDRGFSEAFF. The DNA sequence is given as TGTGCCATCAGATGGGACAGGGGGTTCTCTGAAGCTTTCTTT.